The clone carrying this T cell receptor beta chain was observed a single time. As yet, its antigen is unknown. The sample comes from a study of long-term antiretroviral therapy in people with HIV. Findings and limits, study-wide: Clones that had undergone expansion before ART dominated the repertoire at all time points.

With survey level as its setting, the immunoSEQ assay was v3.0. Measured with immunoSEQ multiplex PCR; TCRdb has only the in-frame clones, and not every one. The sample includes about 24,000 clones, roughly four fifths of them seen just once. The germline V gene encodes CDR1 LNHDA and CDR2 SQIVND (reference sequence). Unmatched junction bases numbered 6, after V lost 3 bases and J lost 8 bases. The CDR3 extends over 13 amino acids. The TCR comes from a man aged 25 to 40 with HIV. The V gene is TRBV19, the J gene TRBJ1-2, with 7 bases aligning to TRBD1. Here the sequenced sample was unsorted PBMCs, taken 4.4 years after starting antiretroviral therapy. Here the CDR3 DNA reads TGTGCCAGTAGTATGCGGACAGGTGAGGGCTACACCTTC. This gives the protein CASSMRTGEGYTF.